Below, one TCR beta chain is given with its context. Its specificity is unknown. The sample comes from a study of T cell clones after liver transplantation. At the level of the study: A pre-transplant mixed lymphocyte reaction with TCRbeta sequencing defined graft-donor-reactive clones followed in post-transplant blood.

Study observations and caveats: In a couple of subjects, few donor cells limited the measurable donor-reactive repertoire.

Sequenced by immunoSEQ multiplex PCR; TCRdb stores in-frame clones only, minus some. The sample has tens of thousands of clones, roughly four fifths seen once; the top ten hold less than 0.6%. Sorting of unstimulated PBMCs yielded separate CD3+CD4+ and CD3+CD8+ fractions. V was cut by 5 bases and J by 1 base, with 11 bases left in between. The CDR3 spans 14 residues. Per germline, CDR1 MNHEY and CDR2 SVGAGI. The receptor's source is a human patient who received a liver transplant. The graft donor may account for some of the T cells. The material sequenced was CD4+ T cells from blood, taken about 46 months after liver transplant. V usage is TRBV6-5 and J usage is TRBJ1-1; the D gene is possibly TRBD1 (6 bases). The chain's CDR3 is CASSLLTGNTEAFF. DNA for the CDR3: TGTGCCAGCAGTCTCTTGACAGGGAACACTGAAGCTTTCTTT.